The rows below give T cell receptor beta chains drawn from one sample of a study of cytomegalovirus exposure and HLA in healthy donors. This table comes from immunoSEQ multiplex PCR, and its TCRdb copy is limited to in-frame clones, with some not included. The sample has approximately 100,000 clones, around 83% seen once. The sample was PBMCs. The receptors shown here come from a man aged 25-40 years in good health and CMV-seronegative. CDR3s include the opening cysteine and the closing phenylalanine or tryptophan. Fields, in order: D gene, J gene, V gene, clone size, CDR3 protein, CDR3 DNA. A D gene is named only where the DNA matches it firmly. Not every row has a clone size; where given, it reads once, few, many or a size class.

D: -; J: TRBJ2-2; V: TRBV10-3; size: -; CDR3: CALGQDTGELFF; DNA: TGTGCCCTTGGGCAGGACACCGGGGAGCTGTTTTTT
D: -; J: TRBJ1-2; V: TRBV2; size: -; CDR3: CASRDGDLRDTF; DNA: TGTGCCAGCAGGGACGGGGACTTAAGAGACACCTTC
D: -; J: TRBJ1-2; V: TRBV5-1; size: -; CDR3: CASSVNRDYYGYTF; DNA: TGCGCCAGCAGCGTTAACAGGGATTACTATGGCTACACCTTC
D: -; J: TRBJ2-7; V: TRBV19; size: -; CDR3: CASSVELGGEQYF; DNA: TGTGCCAGTAGTGTAGAGCTAGGAGGCGAGCAGTACTTC
D: TRBD2; J: TRBJ2-7; V: TRBV29-1; size: -; CDR3: CSVAGLAGREQYF; DNA: TGCAGCGTCGCGGGACTAGCGGGCCGAGAGCAGTACTTC
D: TRBD2; J: TRBJ2-7; V: TRBV4-1; size: -; CDR3: CASSLGTNFPTYESLQYF; DNA: TGCGCCAGCAGCCTCGGGACTAACTTTCCAACCTACGAGTCGTTGCAGTACTTC
D: TRBD1; J: TRBJ1-2; V: TRBV28; size: -; CDR3: CASREQGRNYGYTF; DNA: TGTGCCAGCAGGGAACAGGGGAGGAACTATGGCTACACCTTC
D: TRBD2; J: TRBJ2-3; V: TRBV6-4; size: -; CDR3: CASSLGTSGGRDTQYF; DNA: TGTGCCAGCAGCCTTGGGACTAGCGGGGGGAGAGATACGCAGTATTTT
D: TRBD1; J: TRBJ2-5; V: TRBV28; size: -; CDR3: CASSSFRDRGFETQYF; DNA: TGTGCCAGCAGTTCCTTCCGGGACAGGGGTTTTGAGACCCAGTACTTC
D: TRBD1; J: TRBJ1-6; V: TRBV10-3; size: few; CDR3: CATSQTGNYNSPLHF; DNA: TGTGCCACCTCACAGACAGGGAACTATAATTCACCCCTCCACTTT
D: TRBD1; J: TRBJ2-7; V: TRBV18; size: few; CDR3: CASSPPRTGAYEQYF; DNA: TGTGCCAGCTCACCACCGAGAACAGGGGCCTACGAGCAGTACTTC
D: -; J: TRBJ2-7; V: TRBV29-1; size: -; CDR3: CSVFTGTYEQYF; DNA: TGCAGCGTTTTTACAGGTACCTACGAGCAGTACTTC
D: -; J: TRBJ2-1; V: TRBV2; size: -; CDR3: CASSVERGNEQFF; DNA: TGTGCCAGCAGTGTAGAAAGGGGCAATGAGCAGTTCTTC
D: TRBD1; J: TRBJ2-1; V: TRBV19; size: -; CDR3: CASSPDRVNNEQFF; DNA: TGTGCCAGTAGTCCGGACAGGGTAAACAATGAGCAGTTCTTC
D: TRBD1; J: TRBJ2-7; V: TRBV4-3; size: -; CDR3: CASRTGRYEQYF; DNA: TGCGCCAGCAGGACAGGGAGATACGAGCAGTACTTC
D: TRBD1; J: TRBJ2-7; V: TRBV4-1; size: -; CDR3: CASSQLSRTGSYEQYF; DNA: TGCGCCAGCAGCCAACTAAGCCGGACAGGGAGTTACGAGCAGTACTTC
D: -; J: TRBJ2-3; V: TRBV6-4; size: -; CDR3: CASSDSGGAADTQYF; DNA: TGTGCCAGCAGTGACTCGGGGGGGGCAGCAGATACGCAGTATTTT
D: -; J: TRBJ2-1; V: TRBV9; size: -; CDR3: CASSVGLIKTDNEQFF; DNA: TGTGCCAGCAGCGTAGGACTAATCAAGACCGACAATGAGCAGTTCTTC
D: -; J: TRBJ1-3; V: TRBV7-9; size: -; CDR3: CASSFQTRSGNTIYF; DNA: TGTGCCAGCAGCTTCCAGACACGCTCTGGAAACACCATATATTTT
D: -; J: TRBJ2-3; V: TRBV28; size: -; CDR3: CASSEHAGDTQYF; DNA: TGTGCCAGCAGTGAGCATGCAGGAGATACGCAGTATTTT
D: TRBD2; J: TRBJ2-7; V: TRBV7-6; size: -; CDR3: CASSSGLAGAYYEQYF; DNA: TGTGCCAGCAGCTCCGGACTAGCGGGAGCATATTACGAGCAGTACTTC